This TCR beta chain was observed in a study of shared clonotypes between healthy human individuals. Study-wide results and limits: Rarefaction curves obtained for sorted subsets showed sequencing incomplete despite large depth. Clonotypes shared by all four donors outscored non-shared clonotypes in generation probability.

The germline CDR1 and CDR2 sequences are MDHEN and SYDVKM. V was pared by 6 bases and J by 0 bases, with 8 bases of the junction left unmatched. CDR3 length equals 16 residues. A remark on this clone: Its target is not known.

Assay execution took place at the deep level. Method: immunoSEQ multiplex PCR; TCRdb's copy keeps in-frame clones and lacks some. This table has around 720,000 clones, 55% to 85% appearing once. The sequenced material came from memory CD4+ T cells sorted from blood. Subset given: CD45RA-negative fraction. The receptor was isolated from a woman in her 30s in good health. The rearrangement uses TRBV28 and TRBJ2-7; 10 bases fit TRBD1. CDR3 residues: CASRSPGTGASYEQYF. The CDR3 bases are TGTGCCAGCAGGAGCCCCGGGACAGGGGCCTCCTACGAGCAGTACTTC.